Listed here are 27 T cell receptor beta chains from one sample, sequenced in a study of blood T cell repertoires in COVID-19. Sequencing was performed with immunoSEQ multiplex PCR; in TCRdb, only in-frame clones are kept and a portion is missing. The sample shows around 700,000 clones, 75% to 90% of them seen only once. The sequenced sample consisted of peripheral blood. The source of these receptors is a young woman with acute or convalescent COVID-19.

The DNA for the CDR3 is TGTGCCAGCACCGACAGGGACGGAAAACTGTTTTTT. Translated: CASTDRDGKLFF. The rearrangement uses TRBV7-2 and TRBJ1-4; 7 nucleotides match TRBD1. Germline lookup yields CDR1 SGHTA and CDR2 FQGNSA. There are 12 residues in the CDR3. Trimming at V came to 7 bases and at J to 10 bases, leaving 6 bases not matched to a gene.

The chain is built from TRBV9 and TRBJ2-7; D is unclear. Per germline, CDR1 SGDLS and CDR2 YYNGEE. Trimming removed 6 bases at V and 4 bases at J, with 41 bases between. There are 22 residues in the CDR3. Here the CDR3 DNA reads TGTGCCAGCACCCCATCCGGCCGGTTTCCTATACCGGGTCCCTCTGGATTGTACGAGCAGTACTTC. The encoded protein is CASTPSGRFPIPGPSGLYEQYF.

The CDR3 bases are TGCAGCGTCCGAGGGGCAGGGGGGAACGGTGGCTACACCTTC. It yields the protein CSVRGAGGNGGYTF. The V and J genes are TRBV29-1 and TRBJ1-2, with 7 bases aligning to TRBD1. Germline values: CDR1 SQVTM, CDR2 ANQGSEA. The J segment lost 7 bases and the V segment lost 6 bases, leaving 14 bases of the junction unmatched. This CDR3 has 14 residues.

The chain has TRBV29-1 and TRBJ2-3, with unresolved D. CDR1 and CDR2 (germline): SQVTM, ANQGSEA. The length of the CDR3 is 12 residues. V was pared by 4 bases and J by 1 base, with 6 bases between. This CDR3 is CSVGRGTDTQYF. CDR3 sequence (DNA): TGCAGCGTTGGACGGGGCACAGATACGCAGTATTTT.

The gene calls are TRBV12-2 and TRBJ2-3; the table's TRBD1 call for D was not verified on the DNA. TRBV12-2 is labeled a pseudogene. The CDR3 runs to 18 residues. CDR3 sequence (DNA): TGTGCAAGTCCCGGATGGCGGGACAGGGATCGGGGCACAGATACGCAGTATTTT. Protein sequence: CASPGWRDRDRGTDTQYF.

This rearrangement joins TRBV4-1 to TRBJ1-1; D might be TRBD1 (6 bases). V lost 0 bases, J lost 3 bases, and 11 bases lay in between. This CDR3 spans 15 amino acids. Germline CDR1 and CDR2: MGHRA and YSYEKL. Here the CDR3 reads CASSQESGQHTEAFF. The CDR3 coding sequence is TGCGCCAGCAGCCAAGAGTCGGGACAACACACTGAAGCTTTCTTT.

V gene TRBV13 combines with J gene TRBJ2-1; TRBD1 matches 9 bases. This CDR3 has 16 residues. The V and J ends lost 7 bases and 9 bases, in that order; junction bases with no gene match: 16. The germline V gene encodes CDR1 PRHDT and CDR2 FYEKMQ (reference sequence). CDR3 sequence (DNA): TGTGCCAGCACCCCCGGGGGACAGGGTGGGGTAATTGAGCAGTTCTTC. It translates to CASTPGGQGGVIEQFF.

The genes are TRBV4-1 and TRBJ2-7, with 7 bases matching TRBD1. Looked up from germline, CDR1 is MGHRA and CDR2 is YSYEKL. The trim removed 0 bases at V and 1 base at J, leaving 6 bases unmatched. The CDR3 consists of 16 residues. CDR3 nucleotide sequence: TGCGCCAGCAGCCAAGAGGACAGGTTCGAGTCCTACGAGCAGTACTTC. Translation: CASSQEDRFESYEQYF.

J is TRBJ2-6 and V is TRBV19; perhaps TRBD2 as D (6 bases). The CDR3 extends over 17 amino acids. Germline lookup yields CDR1 LNHDA and CDR2 SQIVND (reference sequence). Trimming pared 7 bases from V and 2 bases from J, leaving 18 bases between. The CDR3 reads CASNAVFSGAGANVLTF. The CDR3 DNA sequence: TGTGCCAGTAACGCCGTCTTTTCGGGGGCTGGGGCCAACGTCCTGACTTTC.

This chain connects TRBV2 to TRBJ1-2; maybe TRBD1 (5 bases). The germline V and J ends were trimmed by 4 bases and 5 bases, with 8 bases remaining between them. From germline, CDR1 is SNHLY and CDR2 FYNNEI. The CDR3 is made up of 12 amino acids. The CDR3 sequence is CASSAREYGYTF. The CDR3 nucleotides are TGTGCCAGCAGTGCCAGGGAATATGGCTACACCTTC.

V usage is TRBV11-2 and J usage is TRBJ2-1; maybe TRBD1 (6 bases). Germline V gene data show CDR1 as SGHAT and CDR2 as FQNNGV. V was trimmed by 6 bases and J by 1 base, leaving 10 bases between them. This CDR3 spans 14 amino acids. CDR3 region: CASSLQGSYNEQFF. DNA of the CDR3: TGTGCCAGCAGTTTACAGGGTTCCTACAATGAGCAGTTCTTC. The full variable domain, completed using reference TRBV11-2 and TRBJ2-1, is EAGVAQSPRYKIIEKRQSVAFWCNPISGHATLYWYQQILGQGPKLLIQFQNNGVVDDSQLPKDRFSAERLKGVDSTLKIQPAKLEDSAVYLCASSLQGSYNEQFFGPGTRLTVL.

The chain joins TRBV12-5 to TRBJ2-1; possibly TRBD2 for D (6 bases). The CDR3 sequence is 18 residues long. V lost 4 bases and J 7 bases, leaving 26 bases between the germline ends. Germline V gene lookup returns CDR1 LGHNT and CDR2 FRNRAP. The CDR3 is CASGSFVGGPGLSNEQFF. In DNA, the CDR3 is TGTGCTAGTGGTTCCTTTGTCGGGGGACCGGGGCTATCAAATGAGCAGTTCTTC.

The CDR3 coding sequence is TGTGCCAGCAGTCCCTTCGAGGAAAGCCTCTACGAGCAGTACTTC. This gives the protein CASSPFEESLYEQYF. This sequence joins TRBV28 and TRBJ2-7; D is unclear. V was clipped by 5 bases and J by 3 bases, with 17 bases between them. Germline V lookup: CDR1 MDHEN, CDR2 SYDVKM. CDR3 length: 15 amino acids.

The chain joins TRBV4-2 to TRBJ1-1; 7 positions agree with TRBD1. The CDR3 covers 15 residues. After removal of 2 bases from V and 2 bases from J, the junction contained 5 bases not matched to a gene. The germline CDR1 and CDR2 sequences are LGHNA and YNFKEQ. DNA for the CDR3: TGTGCCAGCAGCCAACGGGGACAGATCAACACTGAAGCTTTCTTT. It yields the protein CASSQRGQINTEAFF.

This clone has just a few counts. The rearrangement uses TRBV6-4 and TRBJ2-1; 12 bases map to TRBD2. This CDR3 is 14 amino acids long. J gave up 9 bases and V 3 bases, and 3 bases lay outside the gene matches. Germline CDR1 reads MRHNA; CDR2 reads SNTAGT. CDR3 loop: CASSEASGGVEQFF. The CDR3 region has the DNA TGTGCCAGCAGTGAGGCTAGCGGGGGGGTTGAGCAGTTCTTC.

The chain has TRBV6-5 and TRBJ2-4; D uncertain. This CDR3 spans 11 amino acids. Trimming removed 6 bases at V and 3 bases at J, with 3 bases between. Germline V gene data show CDR1 as MNHEY and CDR2 as SVGAGI. The CDR3 DNA follows: TGTGCCAGCAGCAGCAAAAACATTCAGTACTTC. This sequence encodes CASSSKNIQYF.

V is TRBV29-1 and J is TRBJ1-4, with 7 positions matching TRBD1. This CDR3 is built from 13 residues. V lost 3 bases, J lost 10 bases, and 8 bases stayed unmatched. Looked up from germline, CDR1 is SQVTM and CDR2 is ANQGSEA. The CDR3 sequence is CSVEGQNSGKLFF. For the CDR3, the DNA is TGCAGCGTTGAGGGACAGAATTCCGGAAAACTGTTTTTT.

The chain is built from TRBV7-9 and TRBJ1-2, with TRBD1 identical over 8 bases. CDR1 is SEHNR and CDR2 is FQNEAQ in the germline V gene (reference sequence). With 3 bases clipped from V and 8 bases from J, the junction kept 5 bases outside the gene matches. CDR3 size: 13 residues. CDR3 nucleotides: TGTGCCAGCAGCTTGTCACAGGGGGTCGGCTACACCTTC. Protein product: CASSLSQGVGYTF.

This clone occurred once. CDR3 amino acids: CASSERQGATEAFF. The CDR3 DNA is TGTGCCAGCAGTGAGAGACAGGGGGCCACTGAAGCTTTCTTT. V usage is TRBV2 and J usage is TRBJ1-1, with 10 bases aligning to TRBD1. Germline CDR1 is SNHLY and CDR2 is FYNNEI. After removal of 3 bases from V and 4 bases from J, the junction contained 2 bases not matched to a gene. The CDR3 is 14 residues long.

This chain joins TRBV5-1 and TRBJ1-1; TRBD1 aligns across 7 bases. The V gene end was trimmed by 0 bases and the J gene end by 0 bases; junction bases not matched to a gene: 5. CDR3 length: 16 residues. In germline, CDR1 is SGHRS, CDR2 YFSETQ. CDR3 bases: TGCGCCAGCAGCTTGGGGGCAGGGGGTTTGAACACTGAAGCTTTCTTT. Its translation is CASSLGAGGLNTEAFF.

The chain joins TRBV11-2 to TRBJ2-1; 7 nucleotides match TRBD2. After removal of 11 bases from V and 9 bases from J, the junction contained 16 bases not matched to a gene. Germline values: CDR1 SGHAT, CDR2 FQNNGV. The CDR3 consists of 14 residues. CDR3 protein: CAFGWGGKEGEQFF. The CDR3, as DNA: TGTGCCTTCGGATGGGGGGGTAAAGAGGGTGAGCAGTTCTTC.

Only one count was recorded for this clone. This sequence joins TRBV6-4 and TRBJ2-7; D not resolved. The CDR3 is 14 amino acids. The V and J ends lost 1 base and 1 base respectively, with 8 bases between them. Germline CDR1 and CDR2: MRHNA and SNTAGT. The CDR3, as DNA: TGTGCCAGCAGTGACTGGTGGCAGTCCTACGAGCAGTACTTC. Translation gives CASSDWWQSYEQYF.

This clone has only one observation. The CDR3 reads CASSLRDEQFF. Here the CDR3 DNA reads TGTGCCAGCAGTTTGAGGGATGAGCAGTTCTTC. V gene TRBV12-3 or TRBV12-4 combines with J gene TRBJ2-1; D is possibly TRBD2 (5 bases). This CDR3 has 11 amino acids. The V gene lost 3 bases and the J gene lost 8 bases, with 5 bases spanning the gap.

The V and J genes are TRBV6-5 and TRBJ1-1; D uncertain. The germline V gene has CDR1 MNHEY and CDR2 SVGAGI. The length of the CDR3 is 11 residues. Trimming shortened V by 6 bases and J by 3 bases, and 5 bases separated the two germline ends. CDR3 loop: CASSSDTEAFF. The CDR3 bases are TGTGCCAGCAGCTCCGACACTGAAGCTTTCTTT.

V is TRBV19 and J is TRBJ2-5; TRBD1 matches at 7 bases. The CDR3 length is 16 residues. CDR1 is LNHDA and CDR2 is SQIVND in the germline V gene (reference sequence). Germline trimming cut 1 base from V and 2 bases from J; bases unmatched to any gene: 7. CDR3 loop: CASSIVAQGVQETQYF. The CDR3 nucleotides read TGTGCCAGTAGTATAGTGGCGCAGGGGGTACAAGAGACCCAGTACTTC.

V gene TRBV28 combines with J gene TRBJ1-2, with TRBD1 as a possible D gene (5 bases). V dropped 3 bases and J dropped 6 bases, with 17 bases sitting between them. The CDR3 contains 15 residues. Germline loops: CDR1 MDHEN, CDR2 SYDVKM. The CDR3: CASSFWGGKGNGYTF. The DNA of the CDR3 is TGTGCCAGCAGTTTTTGGGGGGGGAAAGGAAATGGCTACACCTTC.

The chain employs TRBV6-1 and TRBJ1-5; tentative D call: TRBD1 (5 bases). Per germline, CDR1 MNHNS and CDR2 SASEGT. The ends were cut back, 3 bases at V and 4 bases at J, with 10 bases in the middle. The CDR3 runs 14 residues. The CDR3 nucleotides read TGTGCCAGCAGTGACAGGGTGAGGAATCAGCCCCAGCATTTT. Residues: CASSDRVRNQPQHF.